These 6 T cell receptor beta chains were sequenced from one sample in a study of cytomegalovirus exposure and HLA in healthy donors. Primers for the PCR totalled 60 Vbeta and 13 Jbeta. TCRdb keeps only in-frame clones here, not all; method: immunoSEQ multiplex PCR. The sample records roughly 200,000 clones, approximately 9.5% being singletons. Sequencing was carried out using PBMCs. The receptors were sampled from a woman in her thirties in good health and CMV-seropositive.

The chain recombines TRBV14 with TRBJ2-7; 11 nucleotides match TRBD1. This CDR3 comprises 16 residues. Germline V gene sequence: CDR1 SGHDN, CDR2 FVKESK. The V segment lost 2 bases and the J segment 3 bases; nucleotides outside the gene matches: 6. CDR3 DNA: TGTGCCAGCAGCCAATTCAGGACAGGGGGCAACTACGAGCAGTACTTC. It encodes CASSQFRTGGNYEQYF. Full variable domain (missing parts from reference TRBV14 and TRBJ2-7): EAGVTQFPSHSVIEKGQTVTLRCDPISGHDNLYWYRRVMGKEIKFLLHFVKESKQDESGMPNNRFLAERTGGTYSTLKVQPAELEDSGVYFCASSQFRTGGNYEQYFGPGTRLTVT.

This clone was picked up a small number of times. The chain recombines TRBV11-2 with TRBJ2-7; TRBD2 aligns across 10 bases. The V gene end was trimmed by 1 base and the J gene end by 6 bases; junction bases not matched to a gene: 6. Germline CDR1 reads SGHAT; CDR2 reads FQNNGV. The CDR3 has 15 amino acids. For the CDR3, the DNA is TGTGCCAGCAGCTTAGGGGGACTAGCGTTCCGCGAGCAGTACTTC. Protein: CASSLGGLAFREQYF.

The genes are TRBV5-4 and TRBJ2-3; 11 bases match TRBD2. The CDR3 runs 16 residues. The J segment lost 0 bases and the V segment lost 4 bases, leaving 4 bases of the junction unmatched. Germline V gives CDR1 SGHNT, CDR2 YYREEE (reference sequence). The CDR3 protein is CASSTGTSGSTDTQYF. The CDR3, as DNA: TGTGCCAGCAGCACAGGGACTAGCGGAAGCACAGATACGCAGTATTTT. The complete variable domain, with remaining parts taken from reference TRBV5-4 and TRBJ2-3, reads ETGVTQSPTHLIKTRGQQVTLRCSSQSGHNTVSWYQQALGQGPQFIFQYYREEENGRGNFPPRFSGLQFPNYSSELNVNALELDDSALYLCASSTGTSGSTDTQYFGPGTRLTVL.

This clone was seen many times. The V call is TRBV2, the J call TRBJ1-1; D not certain. Germline loops: CDR1 SNHLY, CDR2 FYNNEI. Trimming removed 3 bases at V and 3 bases at J, with 11 bases between. This CDR3 is 14 amino acids long. CDR3 sequence (DNA): TGTGCCAGCAGTGAGCGGGGTCGGGACACTGAAGCTTTCTTT. It codes for CASSERGRDTEAFF.

The chain employs TRBV23-1 and TRBJ1-3; no definite D call. TRBV23-1 is classed as an ORF, of uncertain function. This CDR3 has 13 amino acids. V was shortened by 5 bases and J by 4 bases, with 9 bases between the two germline ends. The CDR3 loop reads CASSTRGGNTIYF. CDR3 in DNA: TGCGCCAGCAGTACCCGTGGCGGAAACACCATATATTTT.

This rearrangement joins TRBV10-1 to TRBJ2-7; D not certain. CDR1 and CDR2 (germline): WNHNN, SYGVQD (reference sequence). V shed 2 bases and J shed 3 bases, with 8 bases lying between them. CDR3 length: 13 amino acids. CDR3 in amino acids: CASSEDLSYEQYF. In nucleotides, the CDR3 is TGCGCCAGCAGTGAGGACTTAAGCTACGAGCAGTACTTC.